The 19 T cell receptor beta chains given below trace back to one sample, sequenced in a study of CD8 T cells in Susac syndrome (dated by TCRdb to the late 2010s). Receptors were amplified or captured by the immunoSEQ multiplex PCR assay. RNA was extracted with the RNeasy kit and about 0.5 to 1 ug was reverse transcribed using random hexamers. TCRdb passed the public sequencing reads through fastp at Q25 and MiXCR, retaining productive beta sequences. When rows share a CDR3 protein, they turn into one entry using the most common DNA and genes. This sample gives approximately 170,000 distinct CDR3 sequences in total; around 92% of them show up just once. 0.065% to 0.085% of the sample is in the top ten clones. Sequencing was carried out using CD4+ T cells from PBMCs. The receptors here all came from a human donor in good health.

This chain connects TRBV7-9 to TRBJ2-7; tentatively, D is TRBD1 (5 bases). The CDR3 runs to 14 residues. Trimming pared 3 bases from V and 4 bases from J, leaving 13 bases between. Looked up from germline, CDR1 is SEHNR and CDR2 is FQNEAQ (reference sequence). In nucleotides, the CDR3 is TGTGCCAGCAGCTTCATAGTCCCAGGGTACGAGCAGTACTTC. Translating gives CASSFIVPGYEQYF.

In nucleotides, the CDR3 is TGTGCCAGCAGCGACCTTACAGGGGATATCTACGAGCAGTACTTC. Its translation is CASSDLTGDIYEQYF. The V and J genes are TRBV5-6 and TRBJ2-7; 7 bases are a match to TRBD1. Unmatched junction bases numbered 10, after V lost 4 bases and J lost 3 bases. This CDR3 has 15 residues. Germline V lookup: CDR1 SGHDT, CDR2 YYEEEE.

Comments on this clonotype: One end of the junction fails to match germline, which may point to a read error. J is TRBJ2-3 and V is TRBV9; a possible D gene is TRBD1 (6 bases). The CDR3 is 9 amino acids. Looked up from germline, CDR1 is SGDLS and CDR2 is YYNGEE. The CDR3 here is CASSGGPHF. In nucleotides, the CDR3 is TGTGCCAGCAGCGGGGGGCCCCATTTT.

V usage is TRBV18 and J usage is TRBJ2-1, with D uncertain. The germline V gene has CDR1 KGHSH and CDR2 LQKENI. V dropped 0 bases and J dropped 6 bases, with 6 bases sitting between them. The CDR3 sequence is 13 residues long. The CDR3 DNA sequence: TGTGCCAGCTCACCACCGGGCTCCAATGAGCAGTTCTTC. Translated, it gives CASSPPGSNEQFF.

This clonotype appeared a few times. V gene TRBV18 combines with J gene TRBJ1-2, with TRBD1 matching over 7 bases. Germline CDR1 KGHSH, CDR2 LQKENI. The CDR3 is 12 residues long. V shed 4 bases, J shed 4 bases, and the junction held 0 bases outside the gene matches. The CDR3 sequence: CASSRDSYGYTF. CDR3 nucleotides: TGTGCCAGCTCACGGGACAGCTATGGCTACACCTTC.

Note on this clonotype: An end of the junction does not agree with germline; a read error may underlie this. This chain uses TRBV30 with TRBJ1-2; D not certain. The CDR3 runs to 12 residues. CDR1 GTSNPN and CDR2 SVGIG come from the germline V gene (reference sequence). Here the CDR3 reads CAWGVNVYGYTF. The CDR3 DNA sequence: TGTGCCTGGGGTGTAAACGTCTATGGCTACACCTTC.

The chain employs TRBV28 and TRBJ2-4; maybe TRBD2 (7 bases). The CDR3 has 16 amino acids. V was clipped by 5 bases and J by 5 bases, with 19 bases between them. From germline, CDR1 is MDHEN and CDR2 SYDVKM. CDR3 coding DNA: TGTGCCAGCAGTCCTCTGGGGGCTAGCGGAGAAAACATTCAGTACTTC. It translates to CASSPLGASGENIQYF.

This chain connects TRBV5-1 to TRBJ2-6; TRBD1 matches at 9 bases. The V segment lost 4 bases and the J segment 1 base; nucleotides outside the gene matches: 9. CDR1 SGHRS and CDR2 YFSETQ come from the germline V gene. The CDR3 loop spans 18 amino acids. The CDR3 here is CASSAHRGRSSGANVLTF. In nucleotides, the CDR3 is TGCGCCAGCAGCGCCCACAGGGGGCGCAGTTCTGGGGCCAACGTCCTGACTTTC.

The rearrangement links TRBV29-1 to TRBJ2-1; no clear D gene. Germline V gives CDR1 SQVTM, CDR2 ANQGSEA. CDR3 length equals 12 residues. CDR3 nucleotides: TGCAGTTTACTAAGCTCCTACAATGAGCAGTTCTTC. Residues: CSLLSSYNEQFF.

V and J are TRBV19 and TRBJ2-3; 7 bases map to TRBD2. CDR1 is LNHDA and CDR2 is SQIVND in the germline V gene (reference sequence). The CDR3 extends over 16 amino acids. V gave up 4 bases and J gave up 8 bases; unmatched junction bases: 15. The CDR3 sequence is CASSSLVREKEGTQYF. In DNA, the CDR3 is TGTGCCAGTAGTAGTCTTGTGCGGGAGAAGGAAGGTACGCAGTATTTT.

The rearrangement links TRBV13 to TRBJ2-3, with D perhaps TRBD1 (6 bases). Trimming removed 0 bases from V and 0 bases from J, with 10 bases in between. The germline V gene encodes CDR1 PRHDT and CDR2 FYEKMQ (reference sequence). The CDR3 length is 16 residues. CDR3 DNA sequence: TGTGCCAGCAGCTTAGGTGGCAGGGGTAGCACAGATACGCAGTATTTT. This codes for CASSLGGRGSTDTQYF.

The rearrangement joins TRBV19 to TRBJ2-7; D gene uncertain. CDR3 size: 11 residues. The germline V and J ends were trimmed by 5 bases and 9 bases, with 11 bases remaining between them. In germline, CDR1 is LNHDA, CDR2 SQIVND (reference sequence). The CDR3 region has the DNA TGTGCCAGTAGTCCCCGCATGGGGCAGTACTTC. Translating it yields CASSPRMGQYF.

J is TRBJ2-2 and V is TRBV6-1, with D perhaps TRBD2 (7 bases). CDR1 and CDR2 (germline): MNHNS, SASEGT. The CDR3 contains 14 residues. Trimming cost V 10 bases and J 5 bases, with 17 bases left between them. The CDR3 loop is CAIRGAGDTGELFF. In DNA form, the CDR3 reads TGTGCCATCCGGGGGGCAGGGGATACCGGGGAGCTGTTTTTT.

The chain couples TRBV25-1 to TRBJ2-5; 10 positions agree with TRBD2. This CDR3 region has 15 residues. J gave up 6 bases and V 3 bases, and 7 bases lay outside the gene matches. The V gene's germline CDR1 is MGHDK and CDR2 SYGVNS. CDR3 amino acids: CASSDLSSGGKTQYF. The DNA for the CDR3 is TGTGCCAGCAGTGATTTGTCTAGCGGGGGTAAGACCCAGTACTTC.

V gene TRBV7-2 combines with J gene TRBJ2-1; D ambiguous. V lost 1 base, J lost 6 bases, and 7 bases lay in between. The CDR3 runs to 13 residues. Germline loops: CDR1 SGHTA, CDR2 FQGNSA. The DNA for the CDR3 is TGTGCCAGCAGCTTAGTTTGGGGCAATGAGCAGTTCTTC. This encodes CASSLVWGNEQFF. Based on the CDR3 plus reference TRBV7-2 and TRBJ2-1, the full variable domain is GAGVSQSPSNKVTEKGKDVELRCDPISGHTALYWYRQSLGQGLEFLIYFQGNSAPDKSGLPSDRFSAERTGGSVSTLTIQRTQQEDSAVYLCASSLVWGNEQFFGPGTRLTVL.

The V gene is TRBV29-1, the J gene TRBJ1-2; D ambiguous. The germline V and J ends were trimmed by 7 bases and 0 bases, with 12 bases remaining between them. This CDR3 is built from 13 residues. The germline gives CDR1 SQVTM, CDR2 ANQGSEA. Here the CDR3 reads CSAQDGANYGYTF. The DNA of the CDR3 is TGCAGCGCCCAGGACGGAGCTAACTATGGCTACACCTTC.

This clonotype was counted once. The rearrangement joins TRBV19 to TRBJ1-5; D is perhaps TRBD1 (5 bases). Trimming cost V 4 bases and J 5 bases, with 12 bases left between them. This CDR3 has 14 residues. Germline CDR1 and CDR2: LNHDA and SQIVND (reference sequence). CDR3 loop: CASSKGQPYQPQHF. The DNA for the CDR3 is TGTGCCAGTAGTAAGGGGCAGCCTTATCAGCCCCAGCATTTT.

CDR3 nucleotide sequence: TGTGCCAGCAGAGCCGGGACCTACACTGAAGCTTTCTTT. This sequence encodes CASRAGTYTEAFF. The J gene is TRBJ1-1, the V gene TRBV25-1; perhaps TRBD1 as D (5 bases). The germline V and J ends were trimmed by 6 bases and 3 bases, with 11 bases remaining between them. The CDR3 runs to 13 residues. Germline-derived CDR1 and CDR2 are MGHDK and SYGVNS.

The chain recombines TRBV7-2 with TRBJ2-2, with unresolved D. The ends were cut back, 0 bases at V and 4 bases at J, with 15 bases in the middle. CDR3 length equals 17 residues. From germline, CDR1 is SGHTA and CDR2 FQGNSA. CDR3 residues: CASSLADWSNPTGELFF. The CDR3 nucleotides read TGTGCCAGCAGCTTAGCGGATTGGTCGAATCCCACCGGGGAGCTGTTTTTT. Based on the CDR3 plus reference TRBV7-2 and TRBJ2-2, the full variable domain is GAGVSQSPSNKVTEKGKDVELRCDPISGHTALYWYRQSLGQGLEFLIYFQGNSAPDKSGLPSDRFSAERTGGSVSTLTIQRTQQEDSAVYLCASSLADWSNPTGELFFGEGSRLTVL.